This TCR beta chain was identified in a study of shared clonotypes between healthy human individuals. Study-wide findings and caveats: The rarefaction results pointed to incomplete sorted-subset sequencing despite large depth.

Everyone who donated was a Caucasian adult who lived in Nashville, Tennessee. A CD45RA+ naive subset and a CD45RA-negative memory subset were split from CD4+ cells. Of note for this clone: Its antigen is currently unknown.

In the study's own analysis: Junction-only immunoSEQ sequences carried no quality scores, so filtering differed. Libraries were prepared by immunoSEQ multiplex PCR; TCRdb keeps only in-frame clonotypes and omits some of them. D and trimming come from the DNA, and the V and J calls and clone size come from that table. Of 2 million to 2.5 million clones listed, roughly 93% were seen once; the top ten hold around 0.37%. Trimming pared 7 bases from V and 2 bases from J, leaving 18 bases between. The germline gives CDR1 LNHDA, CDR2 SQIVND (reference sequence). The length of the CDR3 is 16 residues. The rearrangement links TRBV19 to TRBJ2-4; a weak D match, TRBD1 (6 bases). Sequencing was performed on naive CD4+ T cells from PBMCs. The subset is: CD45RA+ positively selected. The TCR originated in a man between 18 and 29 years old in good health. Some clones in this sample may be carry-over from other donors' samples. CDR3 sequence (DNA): TGTGCCAGTACCAACACAGGGATTGGTTCCAAAAACATTCAGTACTTC. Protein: CASTNTGIGSKNIQYF. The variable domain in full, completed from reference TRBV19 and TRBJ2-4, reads DGGITQSPKYLFRKEGQNVTLSCEQNLNHDAMYWYRQDPGQGLRLIYYSQIVNDFQKGDIAEGYSVSREKKESFPLTVTSAQKNPTAFYLCASTNTGIGSKNIQYFGAGTRLSVL.